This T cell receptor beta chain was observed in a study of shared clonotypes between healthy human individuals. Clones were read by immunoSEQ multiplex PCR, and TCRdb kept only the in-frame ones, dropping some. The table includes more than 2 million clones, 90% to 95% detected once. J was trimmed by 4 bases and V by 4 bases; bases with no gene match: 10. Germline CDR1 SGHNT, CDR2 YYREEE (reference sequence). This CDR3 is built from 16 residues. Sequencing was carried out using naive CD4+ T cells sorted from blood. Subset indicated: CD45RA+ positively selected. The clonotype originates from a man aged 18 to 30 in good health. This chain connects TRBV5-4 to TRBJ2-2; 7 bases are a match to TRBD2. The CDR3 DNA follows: TGTGCCAGCAGCCACCGAGCGGGAACGATCACCGGGGAGCTGTTTTTT. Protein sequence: CASSHRAGTITGELFF.